This T cell receptor (beta chain) was identified in a study of identical twins. Study-wide findings and caveats: Because invariant MAIT and iNKT cells could be present, zero-insertion analyses could be partly confounded.

TCRdb recomputed calls from the 5' RACE reads with MiXCR, one row per CDR3 protein. The data contain just over 450,000 distinct CDR3 sequences, approximately 15% of them singletons. V was shortened by 6 bases and J by 1 base, with 6 bases between the two germline ends. The germline V gene has CDR1 MNHEY and CDR2 SVGAGI. CDR3 size: 12 residues. This clonotype was detected many times. Its specificity is not known. Healthy Caucasians supplied all donations. These data also formed part of another study, on yellow fever vaccine responses in identical twins. From that study: Twins reportedly had a vaccine T cell response that seemed partly convergent, partly personalized.

The chain recombines TRBV6-5 with TRBJ1-1; D is unclear. Sequenced: CD4+ T cells sorted from blood. The clonotype originates from a woman under 30 in good health. CDR3 in amino acids: CASRLRNTEAFF. CDR3 nucleotides: TGTGCCAGCAGACTTCGGAACACTGAAGCTTTCTTT.